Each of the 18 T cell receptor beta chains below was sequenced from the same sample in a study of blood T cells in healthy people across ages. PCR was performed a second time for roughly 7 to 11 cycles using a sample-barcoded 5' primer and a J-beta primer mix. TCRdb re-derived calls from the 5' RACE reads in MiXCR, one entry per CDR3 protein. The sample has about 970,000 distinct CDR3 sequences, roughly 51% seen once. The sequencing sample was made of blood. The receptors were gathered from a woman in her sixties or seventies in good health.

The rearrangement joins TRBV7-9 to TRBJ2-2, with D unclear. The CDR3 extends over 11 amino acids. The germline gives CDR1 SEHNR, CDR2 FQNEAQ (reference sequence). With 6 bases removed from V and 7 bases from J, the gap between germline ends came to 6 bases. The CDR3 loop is CASRPNGELFF. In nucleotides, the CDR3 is TGTGCCAGCAGACCGAACGGGGAGCTGTTTTTT.

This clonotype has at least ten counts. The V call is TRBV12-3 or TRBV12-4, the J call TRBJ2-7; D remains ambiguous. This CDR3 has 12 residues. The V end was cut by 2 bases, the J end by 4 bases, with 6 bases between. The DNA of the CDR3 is TGTGCCAGCAGTTTATTAGTTTACGAGCAGTACTTC. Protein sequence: CASSLLVYEQYF.

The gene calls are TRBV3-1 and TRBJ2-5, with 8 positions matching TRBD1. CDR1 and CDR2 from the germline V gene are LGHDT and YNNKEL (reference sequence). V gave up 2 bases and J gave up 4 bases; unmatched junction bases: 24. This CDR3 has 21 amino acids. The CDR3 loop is CASSQPAGRTGIGSLRETQYF. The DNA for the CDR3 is TGTGCCAGCAGCCAACCCGCAGGAAGGACAGGGATAGGATCACTTCGAGAGACCCAGTACTTC.

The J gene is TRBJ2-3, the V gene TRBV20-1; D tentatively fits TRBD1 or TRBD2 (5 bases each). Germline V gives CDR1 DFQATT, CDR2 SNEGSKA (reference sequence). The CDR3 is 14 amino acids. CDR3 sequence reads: CSSGNNMGPDTQYF. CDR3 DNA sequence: TGCAGCTCCGGGAATAACATGGGGCCAGATACGCAGTATTTT.

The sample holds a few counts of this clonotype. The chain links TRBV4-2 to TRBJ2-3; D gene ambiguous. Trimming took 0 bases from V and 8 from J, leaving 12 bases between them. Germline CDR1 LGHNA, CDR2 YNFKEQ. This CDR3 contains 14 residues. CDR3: CASSQDSAYGTQYF. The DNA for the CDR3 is TGTGCCAGCAGCCAAGATTCAGCTTATGGTACGCAGTATTTT.

CDR3 sequence reads: CASMEGAVGEKLFF. CDR3 nucleotide sequence: TGTGCCAGCATGGAGGGAGCGGTCGGAGAAAAACTGTTTTTT. The chain is built from TRBV6-5 and TRBJ1-4; no clear D. V lost 7 bases and J 8 bases, leaving 17 bases between the germline ends. CDR1 and CDR2 from the germline V gene are MNHEY and SVGAGI. This CDR3 has 14 residues.

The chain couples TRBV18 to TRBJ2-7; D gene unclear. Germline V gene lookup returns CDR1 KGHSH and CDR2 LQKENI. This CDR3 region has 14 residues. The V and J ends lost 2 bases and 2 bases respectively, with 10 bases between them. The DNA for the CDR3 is TGTGCCAGCTCACCAGAGGTAGCTACCTACGAGCAGTACTTC. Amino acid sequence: CASSPEVATYEQYF.

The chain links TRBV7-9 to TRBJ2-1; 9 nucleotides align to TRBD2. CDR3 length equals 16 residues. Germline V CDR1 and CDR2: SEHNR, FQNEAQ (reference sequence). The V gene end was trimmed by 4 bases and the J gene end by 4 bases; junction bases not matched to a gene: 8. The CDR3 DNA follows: TGTGCCAGCAGCTCGACTAGCGGCTTGAAGTACAATGAGCAGTTCTTC. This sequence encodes CASSSTSGLKYNEQFF.

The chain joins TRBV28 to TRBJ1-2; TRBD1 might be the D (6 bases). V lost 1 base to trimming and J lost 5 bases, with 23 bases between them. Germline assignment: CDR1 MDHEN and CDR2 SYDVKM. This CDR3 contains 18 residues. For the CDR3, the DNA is TGTGCCAGCAGTTTATCGGGGGCAGTGACCATTTTCCGGTATGGCTACACCTTC. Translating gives CASSLSGAVTIFRYGYTF.

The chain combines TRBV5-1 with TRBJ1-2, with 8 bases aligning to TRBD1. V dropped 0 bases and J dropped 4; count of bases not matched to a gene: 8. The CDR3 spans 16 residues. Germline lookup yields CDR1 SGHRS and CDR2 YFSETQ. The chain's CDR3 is CASSLAAGQVLYGYTF. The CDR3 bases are TGCGCCAGCAGCTTGGCCGCGGGACAGGTACTCTATGGCTACACCTTC.

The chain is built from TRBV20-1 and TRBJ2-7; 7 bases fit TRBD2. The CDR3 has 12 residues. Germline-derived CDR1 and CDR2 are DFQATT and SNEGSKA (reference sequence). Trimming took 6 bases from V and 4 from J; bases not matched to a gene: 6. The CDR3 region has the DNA TGCAGTGCCCCACCTAGCGGATACGAGCAGTACTTC. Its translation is CSAPPSGYEQYF.

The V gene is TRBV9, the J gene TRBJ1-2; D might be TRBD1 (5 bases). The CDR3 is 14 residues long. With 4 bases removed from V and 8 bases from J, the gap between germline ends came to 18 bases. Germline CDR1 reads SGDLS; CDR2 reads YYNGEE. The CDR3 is CASSPEGPKDGYTF. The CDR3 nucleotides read TGTGCCAGCAGCCCAGAGGGACCAAAGGACGGCTACACCTTC.

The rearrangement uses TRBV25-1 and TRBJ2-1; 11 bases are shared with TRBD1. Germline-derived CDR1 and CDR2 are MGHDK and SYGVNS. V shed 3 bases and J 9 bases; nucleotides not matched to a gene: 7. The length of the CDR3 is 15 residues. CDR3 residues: CASSDPGQGDSEQFF. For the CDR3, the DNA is TGTGCCAGCAGTGACCCGGGACAGGGGGATAGTGAGCAGTTCTTC.

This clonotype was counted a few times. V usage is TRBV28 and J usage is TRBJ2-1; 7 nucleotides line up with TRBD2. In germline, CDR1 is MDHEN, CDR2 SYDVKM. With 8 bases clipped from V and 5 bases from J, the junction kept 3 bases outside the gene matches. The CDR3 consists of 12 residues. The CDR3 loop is CASPGGNNEQFF. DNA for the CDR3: TGTGCCAGCCCGGGGGGAAACAATGAGCAGTTCTTC. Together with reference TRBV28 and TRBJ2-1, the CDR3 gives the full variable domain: DVKVTQSSRYLVKRTGEKVFLECVQDMDHENMFWYRQDPGLGLRLIYFSYDVKMKEKGDIPEGYSVSREKKERFSLILESASTNQTSMYLCASPGGNNEQFFGPGTRLTVL.

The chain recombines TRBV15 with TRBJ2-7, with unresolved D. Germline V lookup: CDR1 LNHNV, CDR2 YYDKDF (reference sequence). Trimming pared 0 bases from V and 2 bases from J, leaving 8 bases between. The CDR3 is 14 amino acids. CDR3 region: CATSRERGTYEQYF. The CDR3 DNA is TGTGCCACCAGCAGAGAACGAGGAACCTACGAGCAGTACTTC.

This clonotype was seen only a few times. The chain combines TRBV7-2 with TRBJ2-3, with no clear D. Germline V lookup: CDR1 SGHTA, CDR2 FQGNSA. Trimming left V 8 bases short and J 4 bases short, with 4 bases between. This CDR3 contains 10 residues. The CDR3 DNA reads TGTGCCAGCGGGGCAGATACGCAGTATTTT. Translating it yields CASGADTQYF.

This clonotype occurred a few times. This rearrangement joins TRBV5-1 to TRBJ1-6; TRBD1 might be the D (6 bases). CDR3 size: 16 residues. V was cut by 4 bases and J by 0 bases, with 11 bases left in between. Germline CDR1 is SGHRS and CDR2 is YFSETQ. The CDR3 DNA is TGCGCCAGCAGCACGCAGGGGAGCTCCTATAATTCACCCCTCCACTTT. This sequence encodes CASSTQGSSYNSPLHF.

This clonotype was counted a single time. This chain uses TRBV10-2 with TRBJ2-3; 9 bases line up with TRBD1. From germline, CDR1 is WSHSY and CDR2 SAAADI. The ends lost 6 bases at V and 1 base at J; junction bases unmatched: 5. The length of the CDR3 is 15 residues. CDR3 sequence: CASRGQGYGTDTQYF. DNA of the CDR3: TGCGCCAGCAGGGGACAGGGTTATGGCACAGATACGCAGTATTTT.